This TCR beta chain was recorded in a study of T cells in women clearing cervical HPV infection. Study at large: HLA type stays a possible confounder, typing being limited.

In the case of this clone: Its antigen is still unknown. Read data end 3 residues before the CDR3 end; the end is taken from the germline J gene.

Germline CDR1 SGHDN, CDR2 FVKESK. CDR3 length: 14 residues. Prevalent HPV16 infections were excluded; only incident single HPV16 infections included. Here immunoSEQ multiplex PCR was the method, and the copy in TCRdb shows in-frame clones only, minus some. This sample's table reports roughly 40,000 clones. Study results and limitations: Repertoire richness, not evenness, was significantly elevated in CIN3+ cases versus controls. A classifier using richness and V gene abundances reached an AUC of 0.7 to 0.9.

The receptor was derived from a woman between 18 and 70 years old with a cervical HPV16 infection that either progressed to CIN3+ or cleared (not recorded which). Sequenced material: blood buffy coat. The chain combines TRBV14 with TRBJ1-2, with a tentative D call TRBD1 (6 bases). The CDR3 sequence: CASSQDAGVYGYTF. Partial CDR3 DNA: TGTGCCAGCAGCCAAGATGCAGGGGTCTACGGC.